The 3 T cell receptor beta chains below were found in one sample sequenced in a study of breast tumors, draining lymph nodes, adjacent tissues (dated by TCRdb to the mid-2010s). The lymph node samples were taken from the axillary draining lymph nodes of breast cancer patients. The protocol used for the library was multiplex PCR. Instrument used: Illumina HiSeq 2000. In-frame beta chains were kept once TCRdb had trimmed the public reads at Q25 with fastp and called clones with MiXCR. Each entry is one CDR3 protein sequence, shown with its most common DNA and genes. Across this sample there are under 85,000 distinct CDR3 sequences, with roughly 20% seen only once. The top ten clones comprise 2% to 2.5% of the sample. The sequenced sample consisted of axillary lymph node tissue. The receptors derive from a female donor with breast cancer. Some clones in this sample may be carry-over from other donors' samples.

This chain uses TRBV10-2 with TRBJ1-6; D ambiguous. V lost 2 bases to trimming and J lost 7 bases, with 9 bases between them. Germline CDR1 reads WSHSY; CDR2 reads SAAADI. This CDR3 comprises 14 residues. CDR3 DNA sequence: TGCGCCAGCAGTGAGAGGAAATTGAATTCACCCCTCCACTTT. Translating gives CASSERKLNSPLHF.

The V gene is TRBV11-3, the J gene TRBJ2-5; 7 bases match TRBD2. This CDR3 region has 14 residues. V gave up 5 bases and J gave up 3 bases; unmatched junction bases: 6. Looked up from germline, CDR1 is SGHNT and CDR2 is YENEEA. This CDR3 is CASSKWGGEETQYF. In DNA form, the CDR3 reads TGTGCCAGCAGCAAGTGGGGGGGGGAAGAGACCCAGTACTTC.

This clonotype was recorded many times. This sequence joins TRBV16 and TRBJ2-7; D uncertain. The CDR3 spans 13 residues. V lost 7 bases and J 3 bases, leaving 13 bases between the germline ends. Germline CDR1 KGHSY, CDR2 FQNENV. CDR3 protein: CASTTGPYYEQYF. Here the CDR3 DNA reads TGTGCCAGCACTACCGGGCCTTACTACGAGCAGTACTTC. Drawing the rest from reference TRBV16 and TRBJ2-7, the complete variable domain is GEEVAQTPKHLVRGEGQKAKLYCAPIKGHSYVFWYQQVLKNEFKFLISFQNENVFDETGMPKERFSAKCLPNSPCSLEIQATKLEDSAVYFCASTTGPYYEQYFGPGTRLTVT.